This TCR beta chain was documented in a study of blood T cells in healthy people across ages. Findings and caveats of the study: PBMCs were not sorted, which prevented a conclusive comparison of naive versus antigen-experienced cells. Roughly linear declines in TCR beta diversity per million T cells occurred with age.

Note on this clonotype: Its antigen remains unknown.

Then a second PCR, running about 6 to 12 cycles, was carried out with a sample-barcoded 5' primer and a J-beta primer mix. The template-switch adaptor was a 5' adaptor with 12 random nucleotides. It tagged each cDNA molecule. A single record per CDR3 protein comes from TCRdb applying MiXCR to the 5' RACE reads. The table records roughly 1,300,000 distinct CDR3 sequences, roughly 64% of them present only once. Isolated per sample were at least 6 million PBMCs. V trimming: 6 bases; J trimming: 2 bases; junction bases outside the gene matches: 9. There are 19 residues in the CDR3. Germline lookup yields CDR1 MDHEN and CDR2 SYDVKM.

Sequenced material: blood. The V and J genes are TRBV28 and TRBJ2-6, with 14 bases fitting TRBD2. The source of this sequence is a man younger than 35 in good health. CDR3 sequence (DNA): TGTGCCAGCAGATCAGCCGGGACTAGCGGGGGACCTGGGGCCAACGTCCTGACTTTC. Its protein is CASRSAGTSGGPGANVLTF.